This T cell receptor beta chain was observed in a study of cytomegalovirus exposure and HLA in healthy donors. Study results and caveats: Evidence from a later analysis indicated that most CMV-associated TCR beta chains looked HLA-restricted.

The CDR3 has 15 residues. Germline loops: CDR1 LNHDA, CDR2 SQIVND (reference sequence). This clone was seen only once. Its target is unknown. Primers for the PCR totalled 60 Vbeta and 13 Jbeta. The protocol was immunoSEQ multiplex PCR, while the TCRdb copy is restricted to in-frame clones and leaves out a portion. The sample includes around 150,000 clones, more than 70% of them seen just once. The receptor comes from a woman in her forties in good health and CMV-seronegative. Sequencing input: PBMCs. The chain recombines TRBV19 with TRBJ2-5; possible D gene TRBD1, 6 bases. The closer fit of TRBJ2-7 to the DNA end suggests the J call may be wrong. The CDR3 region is CASSPDRNPSYEQYF. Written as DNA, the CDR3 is TGTGCCAGTAGTCCAGACAGGAATCCCTCCTACGAGCAGTACTTC.